These T cell receptor beta chains were read from a single sample in a study of T cells in Graves' hyperthyroidism and ophthalmopathy. TCRdb reprocessed the multiplex PCR reads with MiXCR, giving one entry per CDR3 protein. The sample yields 300,000 to 450,000 distinct CDR3 sequences, roughly 13% seen once. Sequenced material: blood. The receptor source for this set is a woman in her sixties or seventies with Graves' hyperthyroidism. Each CDR3 is given with its conserved first and last residue. A D gene is named only where the DNA matches it firmly. Clone sizes are given selectively: once, few, many, or a class where the clone is expanded.

TGCAGTGCGGGAGGAGGGAGGTCTGAAGCTTTCTTT,CSAGGGRSEAFF,TRBV20-1,TRBJ1-1,.,many
TGTGCCAGCAGCCCTCGGACTAGCGGGATTAAAGAGACCCAGTACTTC,CASSPRTSGIKETQYF,TRBV3-1,TRBJ2-5,TRBD2,many
TGTGCCAGCAGTGTCCAAGGGCTCAATCAGCCCCAGCATTTT,CASSVQGLNQPQHF,TRBV2,TRBJ1-5,.,many
TGTGCCAGCAGTCCTTACGACGGAAACCCGGGCTACAATGAGCAGTTCTTC,CASSPYDGNPGYNEQFF,TRBV12-3/TRBV12-4,TRBJ2-1,.,.
TGCGCCAGCAGTGAGGGACAACGACCCGGGGAGCTGTTTTTT,CASSEGQRPGELFF,TRBV10-1,TRBJ2-2,.,few
TGTGCCAGCAGTTACTCCTGGGGGACTAGCGGGACCAATGAGCAGTTCTTC,CASSYSWGTSGTNEQFF,TRBV6-5,TRBJ2-1,TRBD2,many
TGTGCCACCCGACGGGGTGATCGGGACACTGAAGCTTTCTTT,CATRRGDRDTEAFF,TRBV24-1,TRBJ1-1,.,.
TGTGCCAGCAGTCTTGAGGGGACTAGCGGGAGTACAGATACGCAGTATTTT,CASSLEGTSGSTDTQYF,TRBV12-3/TRBV12-4,TRBJ2-3,TRBD2,few
TGTGCCTGGAGGGGAACAGAGAACACTGAAGCTTTCTTT,CAWRGTENTEAFF,TRBV30,TRBJ1-1,.,.
TGCAGTTCTCTGGTCCCCGGGACAGCGAGGTACAATGAGCAGTTCTTC,CSSLVPGTARYNEQFF,TRBV20-1,TRBJ2-1,TRBD1,.
TGCAGCGTTTACGGGACTAGCGGCCCACAAGAGACCCAGTACTTC,CSVYGTSGPQETQYF,TRBV29-1,TRBJ2-5,TRBD2,many
TGTGCCAGCAGCGAAGGACAGGGGAATGGCTACACCTTC,CASSEGQGNGYTF,TRBV7-2,TRBJ1-2,TRBD1,few
TGTGCCAGCAGTTGGGGACTAGCGGGGCCGCAGTACTTC,CASSWGLAGPQYF,TRBV27,TRBJ2-7,TRBD2,few
TGTGCCAGTAGTACCGGGACTTATAGCATAGATACGCAGTATTTT,CASSTGTYSIDTQYF,TRBV19,TRBJ2-3,.,.
TGTGCCAGCAGTTTCCCTGCTGGGGCCAACGTCCTGACTTTC,CASSFPAGANVLTF,TRBV12-3/TRBV12-4,TRBJ2-6,.,.
TGTGCCAGCAGTTACCTTTCTAGTTACAATGAGCAGTTCTTC,CASSYLSSYNEQFF,TRBV6-2/TRBV6-3,TRBJ2-1,.,few
TGTGCCACCCAAAGCTCTGGGGCCAACGTCCTGACTTTC,CATQSSGANVLTF,TRBV15,TRBJ2-6,.,.
TGTGCCAGCAGCCCCCGGGTAGCGGGAGGCTACAATGAGCAGTTCTTC,CASSPRVAGGYNEQFF,TRBV3-1,TRBJ2-1,TRBD2,many
TGCGCCAGCACCCCGACCGGGACAGGGCGCTATGGCTACACCTTC,CASTPTGTGRYGYTF,TRBV4-1,TRBJ1-2,TRBD1,.
TGTGCCAGCAGTCCTACAGGGATCTTGGGGGATACGCAGTATTTT,CASSPTGILGDTQYF,TRBV2,TRBJ2-3,.,many
TGCAGTGCTAGGACTAGCAGATTACACAATGAGCAGTTCTTC,CSARTSRLHNEQFF,TRBV20-1,TRBJ2-1,TRBD2,.
TGCGCCAGCAGACTTAGCGGGTTCTCGTTCTATGAGCAGTTCTTC,CASRLSGFSFYEQFF,TRBV4-1,TRBJ2-1,TRBD2,.
TGTGCCAGCAGACCGGGACTAGCGGGAGGGATCTACAATGAGCAGTTCTTC,CASRPGLAGGIYNEQFF,TRBV2,TRBJ2-1,TRBD2,many
TGCGCCAGCAGCCCCCTAGGGCCACCCGGGGAGCTGTTTTTT,CASSPLGPPGELFF,TRBV5-1,TRBJ2-2,.,few
TGTGCCAGCAGCGCATTTAGCGGGATTAGCTCCTACAATGAGCAGTTCTTC,CASSAFSGISSYNEQFF,TRBV9,TRBJ2-1,TRBD2,.
TGTGCCAGCAGTTTATCGAGCGGAGCGGTCTATGAGCAGTTCTTC,CASSLSSGAVYEQFF,TRBV27,TRBJ2-1,.,many
TGCAGTGCTAGAGATACGGGTCGGTCCAACTATGGCTACACCTTC,CSARDTGRSNYGYTF,TRBV20-1,TRBJ1-2,.,many
TGTGCCAGCAGCTACAGGGTAACGAACACCGGGGAGCTGTTTTTT,CASSYRVTNTGELFF,TRBV6-1,TRBJ2-2,.,many
TGTGCCAGCAGCTTAGCTGAGGGCAATCAGCCCCAGCATTTT,CASSLAEGNQPQHF,TRBV13,TRBJ1-5,.,many
TGTGCCAGCAGTATGGACAGGACGGATACGCAGTATTTT,CASSMDRTDTQYF,TRBV6-4,TRBJ2-3,TRBD1,few
TGTGCCAGCAGTTACCGGGAGTCCCACCAAGAGACCCAGTACTTC,CASSYRESHQETQYF,TRBV6-5,TRBJ2-5,.,.
TGCAGTGCTAGTTCACAGGACTACGAGCAGTACTTC,CSASSQDYEQYF,TRBV20-1,TRBJ2-7,.,few
TGCGCCAGCAGCCAAGAGCGTCAGGACTATAATTCACCCCTCCACTTT,CASSQERQDYNSPLHF,TRBV4-1,TRBJ1-6,.,.
TGTGCCAGCAGCGCCCGCGACGCGGGAGTAACCTACGAGCAGTACTTC,CASSARDAGVTYEQYF,TRBV7-6,TRBJ2-7,TRBD2,.
TGTGCCAGCAGTTACTCCAGCGGTGGGGGGATAGGAGGCTACGAGCAGTACTTC,CASSYSSGGGIGGYEQYF,TRBV6-6,TRBJ2-7,.,many
TGTGCCAGCAGCTCCCAAAGTGGGTCTAATGAAAAACTGTTTTTT,CASSSQSGSNEKLFF,TRBV7-8,TRBJ1-4,.,many
TGTGCCAGCCTCCCCCCCGTGCGCACAGATACGCAGTATTTT,CASLPPVRTDTQYF,TRBV7-9,TRBJ2-3,.,.
TGTGCTAGTGGTTTGGCCGGGGACTGGACGGCGGAGCTGTTTTTT,CASGLAGDWTAELFF,TRBV12-5,TRBJ2-2,.,few
TGCAGCGTTGAACTTTTCTCCTACAATGAGCAGTTCTTC,CSVELFSYNEQFF,TRBV29-1,TRBJ2-1,.,many
TGCGCCAGCAGCCCCCGGACAGATATGAACACTGAAGCTTTCTTT,CASSPRTDMNTEAFF,TRBV5-1,TRBJ1-1,.,.
TGTGCCAGCAGCCCAGTAACAGGGGACACTGAAGCTTTCTTT,CASSPVTGDTEAFF,TRBV5-6,TRBJ1-1,TRBD1,many
TGTGCCTGGAGTGTACGGGGCCTAGCGAACATTCAGTACTTC,CAWSVRGLANIQYF,TRBV30,TRBJ2-4,.,many